The next 17 T cell receptor beta chains were all read from a single sample in a study of blood T cell repertoires in COVID-19. Some clones are missing from TCRdb's copy, which holds only in-frame ones; the method was immunoSEQ multiplex PCR. Among 200,000 or so clones listed, approximately 80% were seen once. Sequencing was carried out using peripheral blood. The origin of the receptors is a woman aged 55-69 years who had recovered from COVID-19.

The rearrangement links TRBV7-9 to TRBJ1-4, with D tentatively TRBD1 (6 bases). Trimming cost V 3 bases and J 5 bases, with 13 bases left between them. From germline, CDR1 is SEHNR and CDR2 FQNEAQ (reference sequence). The CDR3 length is 15 residues. CDR3 amino acids: CASSFTSQGNEKLFF. The CDR3 coding sequence is TGTGCCAGCAGCTTTACTAGTCAGGGGAATGAAAAACTGTTTTTT.

This clone was seen more than once but under ten times. This sequence joins TRBV7-8 and TRBJ1-6, with 8 bases matching TRBD1. The length of the CDR3 is 14 residues. Germline loops: CDR1 SGHVS, CDR2 FQNEAQ. The V and J ends lost 3 bases and 8 bases, in that order; junction bases with no gene match: 3. For the CDR3, the DNA is TGTGCCAGCAGCTTGACAGGGGACGATTCACCCCTCCACTTT. Translating it yields CASSLTGDDSPLHF.

This clone appeared a few times. As DNA, the CDR3 is TGTGCCACCAGCAGAGACATCCTATGGAACACTGAAGCTTTCTTT. Translated: CATSRDILWNTEAFF. The chain joins TRBV15 to TRBJ1-1; D is undetermined. V lost 0 bases and J 1 base, leaving 9 bases between the germline ends. The germline CDR1 and CDR2 sequences are LNHNV and YYDKDF (reference sequence). The CDR3 has 15 residues.

V and J are TRBV10-3 and TRBJ1-1, with D possibly being TRBD1 (6 bases). Per the germline V gene, CDR1 is ENHRY and CDR2 is SYGVKD. V shed 7 bases and J shed 5 bases, with 14 bases lying between them. The CDR3 covers 13 residues. CDR3 bases: TGTGCCATCAAGGGGGGGCGTGGAACTGAAGCTTTCTTT. The encoded protein is CAIKGGRGTEAFF.

This chain joins TRBV27 and TRBJ2-3; 11 nucleotides align to TRBD1. Trimming took 3 bases from V and 4 from J; bases not matched to a gene: 3. The CDR3 covers 15 residues. In germline, CDR1 is MNHEY, CDR2 SMNVEV (reference sequence). The CDR3 region has the DNA TGTGCCAGCAGTTTTTGGGACAGGGGGGCAGATACGCAGTATTTT. Protein: CASSFWDRGADTQYF.

A remark on this clone: The junction departs from germline at one end; a sequencing error may be responsible. The V and J genes are TRBV18 and TRBJ1-6; 7 positions agree with TRBD1. CDR1 is KGHSH and CDR2 is LQKENI in the germline V gene. This CDR3 has 14 residues. The CDR3 spells CASSPQGWDSPLHF. DNA for the CDR3: TGTGCCAGCTCTCCACAGGGGTGGGATTCACCCCTCCACTTT.

The chain carries TRBV6-5 and TRBJ1-5; 11 bases are shared with TRBD1. Trimming removed 5 bases from V and 4 bases from J; junction bases left unmatched: 4. The CDR3 sequence is 15 residues long. Germline CDR1 and CDR2: MNHEY and SVGAGI. The CDR3 here is CASSRDRGYNQPQHF. The CDR3 nucleotides read TGTGCCAGCAGTAGGGACAGGGGGTATAATCAGCCCCAGCATTTT.

V gene TRBV4-3 combines with J gene TRBJ2-3, with a possible D match to TRBD2 (7 bases). Germline V gives CDR1 LGHNA, CDR2 YSLEER. The CDR3 covers 18 residues. Between the trimmed V and J ends, which lost 0 bases and 3 bases, there was a span of 19 bases. CDR3 in amino acids: CASSQDLGGRKETDTQYF. The CDR3 region has the DNA TGCGCCAGCAGCCAAGATCTGGGGGGGCGGAAAGAGACAGATACGCAGTATTTT.

This clone appeared once. The chain uses TRBV18 and TRBJ1-1; 11 nucleotides align to TRBD1. This CDR3 comprises 17 residues. Germline V lookup: CDR1 KGHSH, CDR2 LQKENI. The V gene end was trimmed by 2 bases and the J gene end by 2 bases; junction bases not matched to a gene: 7. The CDR3, as DNA: TGTGCCAGCTCACCATCCGGGACAGGGGGAGGAAACACTGAAGCTTTCTTT. It yields the protein CASSPSGTGGGNTEAFF.

The chain is built from TRBV5-4 and TRBJ2-2; D is uncertain. The V gene's germline CDR1 is SGHNT and CDR2 YYREEE (reference sequence). Between the trimmed V and J ends, which lost 2 bases and 8 bases, there was a span of 4 bases. The CDR3 runs to 11 residues. The CDR3 reads CASSLSGELFF. CDR3 coding DNA: TGTGCCAGCAGCTTATCTGGGGAGCTGTTTTTT.

V usage is TRBV3-1 (or the pseudogene TRBV3-2) and J usage is TRBJ2-3; D possibly corresponds to TRBD2 (7 bases). Germline V gene lookup returns CDR1 LGHDT and CDR2 YNNKEL (reference sequence). V lost 4 bases and J lost 2, with 16 bases in between. This CDR3 contains 16 residues. CDR3 DNA sequence: TGTGCCAGCAGCCCACGGAACGGGGGGCCCACAGATACGCAGTATTTT. Translation gives CASSPRNGGPTDTQYF.

The chain links TRBV30 to TRBJ2-1, with a weak D call TRBD2 (7 bases). The CDR3 length is 15 residues. Germline CDR1 and CDR2: GTSNPN and SVGIG (reference sequence). V was cut by 8 bases and J by 10 bases, with 27 bases left in between. The CDR3 loop reads CAQRTAGASSGEQFF. CDR3 DNA sequence: TGTGCCCAAAGGACGGCGGGGGCCTCTTCGGGCGAGCAGTTCTTC.

V usage is TRBV28 and J usage is TRBJ2-1; 9 bases match TRBD1. Per germline, CDR1 MDHEN and CDR2 SYDVKM. This CDR3 spans 15 amino acids. J was trimmed by 6 bases and V by 6 bases; bases with no gene match: 9. The CDR3 reads CASRGTGQGSNEQFF. CDR3 coding DNA: TGTGCCAGCAGGGGTACGGGACAGGGTTCCAATGAGCAGTTCTTC.

The J gene is TRBJ2-2, the V gene TRBV10-3; D is possibly TRBD2 (7 bases). In germline, CDR1 is ENHRY, CDR2 SYGVKD. V was pared by 11 bases and J by 3 bases, with 16 bases between. The CDR3 contains 14 residues. CDR3 sequence (DNA): TGTGCCGGGGGGGGCCTAGCGGACACCGGGGAGCTGTTTTTT. It translates to CAGGGLADTGELFF.

This rearrangement joins TRBV9 to TRBJ2-3; D is uncertain. Trimming pared 0 bases from V and 2 bases from J, leaving 16 bases between. Germline V gene sequence: CDR1 SGDLS, CDR2 YYNGEE. CDR3 length: 17 residues. The CDR3 DNA reads TGTGCCAGCAGCGTAGAACGACTGGAACCCCACACAGATACGCAGTATTTT. Encoded protein: CASSVERLEPHTDTQYF.

The rearrangement joins TRBV4-2 to TRBJ1-1; a possible D gene is TRBD1 (5 bases). Trimming removed 0 bases from V and 7 bases from J, with 9 bases in between. Per the germline V gene, CDR1 is LGHNA and CDR2 is YNFKEQ. This CDR3 is built from 13 residues. DNA of the CDR3: TGTGCCAGCAGCCAAGACAGGGCCGGTGAAGCTTTCTTT. Its translation: CASSQDRAGEAFF.

The J gene is TRBJ2-5, the V gene TRBV3-1 (or the pseudogene TRBV3-2), with TRBD1 matching 7 bases. The germline V gene encodes CDR1 LGHDT and CDR2 YNNKEL (reference sequence). V dropped 5 bases and J dropped 2; count of bases not matched to a gene: 8. The CDR3 runs 15 residues. CDR3 loop: CASSYVPGQQETQYF. CDR3 nucleotides: TGTGCCAGCAGCTACGTTCCGGGACAGCAAGAGACCCAGTACTTC.